The T cell receptor beta chain described here comes from a study of neurological immune-mediated disorders. This clonotype was picked up many times. Using its own MiXCR run on the 5' RACE reads, TCRdb lists one record per CDR3 protein. This sample has approximately 48,000 distinct CDR3 sequences, with under 3.5% found just once. This TCR was sampled from a woman in her forties or fifties with multiple sclerosis. The sequencing input was PBMCs.

DNA for the CDR3: TGCGCCAGCAGCTGGGGACAGACCTACGAGCAGTACTTC. This encodes CASSWGQTYEQYF. This chain uses TRBV5-1 with TRBJ2-7, with 7 bases fitting TRBD1. V dropped 3 bases and J dropped 2; count of bases not matched to a gene: 2. Germline lookup yields CDR1 SGHRS and CDR2 YFSETQ. The CDR3 consists of 13 residues.